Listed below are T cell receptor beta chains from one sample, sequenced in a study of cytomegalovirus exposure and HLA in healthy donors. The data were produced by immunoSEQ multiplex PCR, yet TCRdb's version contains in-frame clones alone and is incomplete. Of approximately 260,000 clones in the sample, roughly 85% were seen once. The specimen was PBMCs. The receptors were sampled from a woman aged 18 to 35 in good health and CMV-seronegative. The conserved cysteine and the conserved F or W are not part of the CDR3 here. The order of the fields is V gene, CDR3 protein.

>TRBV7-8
ASSTPGLHTGELF
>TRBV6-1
ASSVRTSNTEAF
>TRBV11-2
ASSLPAGGDEKLF
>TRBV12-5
ASGLVPSGGDLDDTEAF
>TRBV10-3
AISDSVTRKETQY
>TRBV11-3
ASSSGEDSAQY
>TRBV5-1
ASSSGSFTDTQY
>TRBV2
ASMFDSANYGYT
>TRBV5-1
ASSPSGRSYNEQF
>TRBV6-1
ASSDGAGEQF
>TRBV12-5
ASGGTGAGSEQY
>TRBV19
ASSIPEGDGGYT
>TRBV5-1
ASSSRGTPSTDTQY
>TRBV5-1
ASSSLGQTRRGCT
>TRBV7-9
ASSSTIRGADEKLF
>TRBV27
ASSSAGGEQY
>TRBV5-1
ASSLGQDRDTQY
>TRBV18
ASSALDTSFNQPQH
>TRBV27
ASSRRLAGATDTQY
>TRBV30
AWTGTSFYEQY
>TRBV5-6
ASSLAGIEAF
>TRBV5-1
ASSFKVDRPNQYGYT
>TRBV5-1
ASSGTGPGRETQY
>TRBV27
ASSLTLNTGTPQF
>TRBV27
ASSSVSDTQY
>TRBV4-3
ASSHTTGVGEKLF
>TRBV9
ASSVGDNYEQY
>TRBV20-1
SASGQEAF
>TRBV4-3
ASSQWSGGSKDTQY
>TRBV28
ATRVVGENQPQH
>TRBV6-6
ASSYFQGFDTEAF
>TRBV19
ASSHRDRNSGNTIY
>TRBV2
ASGRGGAYGYT
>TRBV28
ASSFRDTQY
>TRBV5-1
ASSLGWGIGTSGRAGEETQY
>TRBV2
ARRQGANYGYT